What follows are 28 T cell receptor beta chains derived from one specimen sequenced in a study of cytomegalovirus exposure and HLA in healthy donors. Amplification used 60 Vbeta primers and 13 Jbeta primers. TCRdb keeps only in-frame clones here, not all; method: immunoSEQ multiplex PCR. The sample contains approximately 130,000 clones, just over 75% of which appear only once. Sequencing was performed on PBMCs. The source is a woman in her fifties or sixties in good health and CMV-seronegative.

The CDR3 coding sequence is TGTGCCTGGAGAACCAGGGTGTTCAACACCATATATTTT. Its protein product is CAWRTRVFNTIYF. J is TRBJ1-3 and V is TRBV30, with D possibly being TRBD1 (5 bases). This CDR3 region has 13 residues. V was pared by 3 bases and J by 7 bases, with 13 bases between. In germline, CDR1 is GTSNPN, CDR2 SVGIG (reference sequence).

This clone was found a few times. CDR3 residues: CASSRTGVTDTQYF. DNA of the CDR3: TGCGCCAGCAGCAGGACAGGGGTCACAGATACGCAGTATTTT. V usage is TRBV5-1 and J usage is TRBJ2-3; 9 nucleotides agree with TRBD1. The CDR3 totals 14 residues. In germline, CDR1 is SGHRS, CDR2 YFSETQ. V shed 4 bases and J 2 bases; nucleotides not matched to a gene: 2.

This clone was counted once. The chain recombines TRBV15 with TRBJ2-4; TRBD2 matches 9 bases. Germline loops: CDR1 LNHNV, CDR2 YYDKDF (reference sequence). The trim removed 0 bases at V and 8 bases at J, leaving 11 bases unmatched. There are 17 residues in the CDR3. The CDR3 here is CATSRDRRAGGRDIQYF. DNA of the CDR3: TGTGCCACCAGCAGAGATCGTAGGGCGGGAGGGCGAGACATTCAGTACTTC.

V and J are TRBV11-2 and TRBJ1-1, with 9 bases aligning to TRBD1. V gave up 5 bases and J gave up 0 bases; unmatched junction bases: 7. CDR3 length equals 16 residues. CDR1 SGHAT and CDR2 FQNNGV come from the germline V gene. CDR3 DNA sequence: TGTGCCAGCAGCCAAAGGACAGGGGCCCTGAACACTGAAGCTTTCTTT. It specifies CASSQRTGALNTEAFF.

The CDR3 DNA sequence: TGTGCCAGCAGTTACTCACGGGACTACTACAATGAGCAGTTCTTC. Translated, it gives CASSYSRDYYNEQFF. V is TRBV6-5 and J is TRBJ2-1; 7 bases match TRBD2. The CDR3 is made up of 15 amino acids. CDR1 MNHEY and CDR2 SVGAGI come from the germline V gene. Trimming at V came to 0 bases and at J to 3 bases, leaving 2 bases not matched to a gene.

CDR3 nucleotides: TGTGCCAGCAGGGACAGGGTTCAAATGAACACTGAAGCTTTCTTT. It encodes CASRDRVQMNTEAFF. The chain employs TRBV7-9 and TRBJ1-1; 8 bases map to TRBD1. This CDR3 has 15 amino acids. Germline CDR1 SEHNR, CDR2 FQNEAQ (reference sequence). Losses at the gene ends were 6 bases for V and 0 bases for J; bases not matched to a gene: 6.

The chain combines TRBV5-1 with TRBJ1-2; maybe TRBD1 (5 bases). This CDR3 contains 14 residues. CDR1 is SGHRS, CDR2 YFSETQ, per germline. Trimming removed 1 base from V and 8 bases from J, with 15 bases in between. The CDR3 coding sequence is TGCGCCAGCAGCTTGACGGGGGAGAAGGGAGGCTACACCTTC. Encoded protein: CASSLTGEKGGYTF.

The V call is TRBV11-1, the J call TRBJ2-5; TRBD2 matches at 9 bases. The CDR3 loop spans 16 amino acids. Per germline, CDR1 SGHAT and CDR2 FQDESV (reference sequence). V dropped 6 bases and J dropped 1; count of bases not matched to a gene: 9. The CDR3 region has the DNA TGTGCCAGCAGTCGTAGCGGGGGCGCGTCCCAAGAGACCCAGTACTTC. Amino acid sequence: CASSRSGGASQETQYF.

This chain uses TRBV21-1 with TRBJ2-3; TRBD2 is the table's D call and was not checked against the DNA. TRBV21-1 is flagged as a pseudogene. The CDR3 has 16 residues. CDR3: CASSPRTSGSIDTQYF. The CDR3 region has the DNA TGTGCCAGCAGCCCCCGGACTAGCGGGAGTATAGATACGCAGTATTTT.

This clone was counted between two and nine times. One end of the junction fails to match germline, which may point to a read error. The CDR3: CASSLDARQGRFISFF. The CDR3 nucleotides read TGTGCCAGCAGCTTGGATGCTAGGCAGGGTCGATTTATCTCTTTCTTC. The chain employs TRBV5-5 and TRBJ1-2, with D maybe TRBD1 (5 bases). This CDR3 spans 16 amino acids. CDR1 is SGHKS and CDR2 is YYEKEE in the germline V gene (reference sequence). Looking up the rest from reference TRBV5-5 and TRBJ1-2 gives the full variable domain: DAGVTQSPTHLIKTRGQQVTLRCSPISGHKSVSWYQQVLGQGPQFIFQYYEKEERGRGNFPDRFSARQFPNYSSELNVNALLLGDSALYLCASSLDARQGRFISFFGSGTRLTVV.

The genes are TRBV6-6 and TRBJ2-7, with no clear D. CDR3 length equals 12 residues. CDR1 and CDR2 from the germline V gene are MNHNY and SVGAGI (reference sequence). V was shortened by 5 bases and J by 2 bases, with 7 bases between the two germline ends. Here the CDR3 DNA reads TGTGCCAGCAGTCGGCAGGCCTACGAGCAGTACGTC. Encoded protein: CASSRQAYEQYV.

The chain is built from TRBV4-3 and TRBJ1-1, with D possibly TRBD1 on 5 matching bases. This CDR3 spans 16 amino acids. Deletions cut 4 bases from V and 10 bases from J, with 25 bases between. Germline V gene data show CDR1 as LGHNA and CDR2 as YSLEER. In nucleotides, the CDR3 is TGCGCCAGCAGCCCCCCTGGGCAGGGACTAGGCATCGGAGCTTTCTTT. It specifies CASSPPGQGLGIGAFF.

The rearrangement joins TRBV27 to TRBJ1-5; tentatively, D is TRBD1 (5 bases). This CDR3 has 15 amino acids. The germline V and J ends were trimmed by 4 bases and 1 base, with 11 bases remaining between them. Germline CDR1 is MNHEY and CDR2 is SMNVEV (reference sequence). DNA for the CDR3: TGTGCCAGCAGTTGGGGCCCCGGAAGCAATCAGCCCCAGCATTTT. It is translated as CASSWGPGSNQPQHF.

J is TRBJ1-3 and V is TRBV6-6, with D hard to call. Trimming stripped 6 bases from V and 4 bases from J, with 7 bases between. The CDR3 totals 12 residues. Germline V lookup: CDR1 MNHNY, CDR2 SVGAGI (reference sequence). The chain's CDR3 is CASSLEGNTIYF. The DNA of the CDR3 is TGTGCCAGCAGCCTAGAAGGAAACACCATATATTTT.

Here the CDR3 reads CASSLGTGGAAFF. For the CDR3, the DNA is TGTGCCAGCAGCTTGGGGACAGGGGGCGCAGCTTTCTTT. The chain has TRBV5-6 and TRBJ1-1; 11 nucleotides align to TRBD1. Germline CDR1 is SGHDT and CDR2 is YYEEEE. Trimming at V came to 0 bases and at J to 10 bases, leaving 2 bases not matched to a gene. The CDR3 is made up of 13 amino acids.

V gene TRBV7-3 combines with J gene TRBJ1-1; perhaps TRBD1 as D (5 bases). The CDR3 extends over 16 amino acids. The V end was cut by 3 bases, the J end by 5 bases, with 19 bases between. Germline V gene lookup returns CDR1 SGHTA and CDR2 FQGTGA. The CDR3: CASSFEEGRVGTEAFF. The CDR3 DNA reads as TGTGCCAGCAGCTTTGAGGAGGGCAGGGTCGGGACTGAAGCTTTCTTT.

This clone was found a few times. This chain links TRBV4-1 with TRBJ1-3; D is perhaps TRBD1 (6 bases). V shed 0 bases and J shed 4 bases, with 10 bases lying between them. The CDR3 consists of 15 residues. Germline values: CDR1 MGHRA, CDR2 YSYEKL. CDR3 nucleotides: TGCGCCAGCAGCCAAGAAGAGGGACACGGAAACACCATATATTTT. Translated: CASSQEEGHGNTIYF.

The rearrangement joins TRBV30 to TRBJ2-7, with TRBD2 identical over 12 bases. The CDR3 is made up of 19 amino acids. J gave up 0 bases and V 2 bases, and 14 bases lay outside the gene matches. Germline assignment: CDR1 GTSNPN and CDR2 SVGIG (reference sequence). The CDR3: CAWSPVLAGGHLDSYEQYV. CDR3 nucleotide sequence: TGTGCCTGGAGTCCCGTCCTAGCGGGAGGGCATCTCGACTCCTACGAGCAGTACGTC.

The chain recombines TRBV2 with TRBJ2-2; 7 nucleotides match TRBD2. V dropped 6 bases and J dropped 6; count of bases not matched to a gene: 10. The CDR3 covers 15 residues. Germline V gene lookup returns CDR1 SNHLY and CDR2 FYNNEI. The chain's CDR3 is CASRPRTGRAGELFF. CDR3 nucleotides: TGTGCCAGCAGACCTCGGACGGGGAGGGCCGGGGAGCTGTTTTTT.

V gene TRBV5-1 combines with J gene TRBJ2-2; 10 positions agree with TRBD1. The CDR3 is 17 amino acids. CDR1 is SGHRS and CDR2 is YFSETQ in the germline V gene. V was pared by 1 base and J by 4 bases, with 7 bases of the junction left unmatched. This CDR3 is CASSLIGTGATTGELFF. CDR3 sequence (DNA): TGCGCCAGCAGCTTGATCGGGACAGGGGCGACCACCGGGGAGCTGTTTTTT.

V usage is TRBV9 and J usage is TRBJ2-6; 11 nucleotides agree with TRBD1. Germline V gene sequence: CDR1 SGDLS, CDR2 YYNGEE. Germline trimming cut 5 bases from V and 13 bases from J; bases unmatched to any gene: 14. The CDR3 has 16 amino acids. CDR3 coding DNA: TGTGCCAGCAGTCACACCGGGACAGGGGGGAAAGGAGTCCTGACTTTC. Protein: CASSHTGTGGKGVLTF.

This clone was observed a single time. The V gene is TRBV13, the J gene TRBJ1-2, with a possible D match to TRBD1 (6 bases). From germline, CDR1 is PRHDT and CDR2 FYEKMQ (reference sequence). V lost 8 bases and J 4 bases, leaving 17 bases between the germline ends. CDR3 length: 14 amino acids. CDR3 loop: CASPLGAQGYGYTF. The CDR3 DNA is TGTGCCAGCCCTTTGGGGGCCCAAGGCTATGGCTACACCTTC. The entire variable domain, with the rest obtained from reference TRBV13 and TRBJ1-2, is as follows: AAGVIQSPRHLIKEKRETATLKCYPIPRHDTVYWYQQGPGQDPQFLISFYEKMQSDKGSIPDRFSAQQFSDYHSELNMSSLELGDSALYFCASPLGAQGYGYTFGSGTRLTVV.

The chain joins TRBV13 to TRBJ2-3; weak D call: TRBD2 (6 bases). The CDR3 is made up of 16 amino acids. CDR1 is PRHDT and CDR2 is FYEKMQ in the germline V gene (reference sequence). The ends were cut back, 6 bases at V and 10 bases at J, with 26 bases in the middle. CDR3 sequence reads: CASSQNRDLRSRAQYF. In DNA form, the CDR3 reads TGTGCCAGCAGTCAGAACCGGGACTTGCGATCGCGAGCGCAGTATTTT.

The chain has TRBV30 and TRBJ1-2; D is possibly TRBD1 (6 bases). CDR3 length: 17 residues. Germline V gene lookup returns CDR1 GTSNPN and CDR2 SVGIG (reference sequence). The V and J ends lost 5 bases and 4 bases respectively, with 26 bases between them. The CDR3 nucleotides read TGTGCCTGGGGGGGCTCCGCAGGTACCCTGAACCTCTATGGCTACACCTTC. This gives the protein CAWGGSAGTLNLYGYTF.

The gene calls are TRBV30 and TRBJ1-4; D is ambiguous. V was trimmed by 1 base and J by 8 bases, leaving 8 bases between them. Germline CDR1 GTSNPN, CDR2 SVGIG (reference sequence). CDR3 size: 12 residues. The CDR3 bases are TGTGCCTGGAGTGGGACGGGGGAAAAACTGTTTTTT. This codes for CAWSGTGEKLFF.

The V and J genes are TRBV30 and TRBJ1-2, with D possibly being TRBD1 (5 bases). In germline, CDR1 is GTSNPN, CDR2 SVGIG (reference sequence). V was clipped by 3 bases and J by 7 bases, with 12 bases between them. The length of the CDR3 is 12 residues. CDR3 region: CAWSLWGGGYTF. CDR3 nucleotide sequence: TGTGCCTGGAGCCTTTGGGGGGGTGGCTACACCTTC.

V is TRBV29-1 and J is TRBJ2-5; weak D call: TRBD2 (6 bases). Germline lookup yields CDR1 SQVTM and CDR2 ANQGSEA. The CDR3 totals 13 residues. Trimming cost V 3 bases and J 4 bases, with 12 bases left between them. CDR3 nucleotides: TGCAGCGTTGATAGGGTGGGGGGAGAGACCCAGTACTTC. It codes for CSVDRVGGETQYF.

V is TRBV18 and J is TRBJ1-1; unclear D gene. Germline V gives CDR1 KGHSH, CDR2 LQKENI. The length of the CDR3 is 18 residues. Trimming cost V 0 bases and J 4 bases, with 21 bases left between them. CDR3 residues: CASSPPWATPGDSTEAFF. CDR3 nucleotides: TGTGCCAGCTCACCACCTTGGGCCACTCCCGGGGATAGCACTGAAGCTTTCTTT.